Listed below are T cell receptor beta chains from one sample, sequenced in a study of tumor-infiltrating lymphocytes in primary liver carcinoma. TCRdb re-called the multiplex PCR reads through MiXCR, storing one row per CDR3 protein. The sample records fewer than 400,000 distinct CDR3 sequences, 50% to 70% being singletons. Sequencing used peripheral blood. Receptors originate from a man aged 35 to 55 with primary liver carcinoma and hepatitis B virus infection. The CDR3 runs from the conserved cysteine through the conserved F or W. The order of the fields is CDR3 DNA, CDR3 protein, clone size, J gene, D gene, V gene. D genes are given only for firm matches. The size of a clone is reported for some rows only, either as once, few or many, or as a class for expanded clones.

CDR3 DNA: TGTGCCAGCAGCGATCAGGGCTCAGGGATCTACGAGCAGTGCTTC
CDR3 protein: CASSDQGSGIYEQCF
clone size: .
J gene: TRBJ2-7
D gene: .
V gene: TRBV7-9

CDR3 DNA: TGTGCCAGCAGTTGGGACCCGAGCTCCTACAATGAGCAGTTCTTC
CDR3 protein: CASSWDPSSYNEQFF
clone size: .
J gene: TRBJ2-1
D gene: .
V gene: TRBV6-5

CDR3 DNA: TGCGGCGTTGATGGCCTCTCTCAATGGGGGTACGAGCAGTACTTC
CDR3 protein: CGVDGLSQWGYEQYF
clone size: .
J gene: TRBJ2-7
D gene: .
V gene: TRBV29-1

CDR3 DNA: TGTGCCAGCAGCCGCCCTCAGGGGAACGAGGAGACCCAGTACTTC
CDR3 protein: CASSRPQGNEETQYF
clone size: .
J gene: TRBJ2-5
D gene: .
V gene: TRBV28

CDR3 DNA: TGTGCCAGCAGCCCATGGGTAGCGGGAGGGTCCTACAATGAGCAGTTCTTC
CDR3 protein: CASSPWVAGGSYNEQFF
clone size: .
J gene: TRBJ2-1
D gene: TRBD2
V gene: TRBV7-8

CDR3 DNA: TGCGCCAGCAGCCAAGATGATAGCGTACACACCGGGGAGCTGCTTTTT
CDR3 protein: CASSQDDSVHTGELLF
clone size: .
J gene: TRBJ2-2
D gene: .
V gene: TRBV4-3

CDR3 DNA: TGTGCCAGTAGTCCCGGGGAGTACAATGAGCAGTTCTTC
CDR3 protein: CASSPGEYNEQFF
clone size: .
J gene: TRBJ2-1
D gene: .
V gene: TRBV19

CDR3 DNA: TGTGCCATCAGTGAGTCGTGGCGGAATAACTATGGCTACACCTTC
CDR3 protein: CAISESWRNNYGYTF
clone size: .
J gene: TRBJ1-2
D gene: .
V gene: TRBV10-3

CDR3 DNA: TGCGCCACCCGGCTGGGCGGGAACACTGGAGCTTTCTTT
CDR3 protein: CATRLGGNTGAFF
clone size: .
J gene: TRBJ1-1
D gene: .
V gene: TRBV5-1

CDR3 DNA: TGTGCCAGCAGTGCGACTAGGACAGTTGAAAAACTGTTTTTT
CDR3 protein: CASSATRTVEKLFF
clone size: many
J gene: TRBJ1-4
D gene: .
V gene: TRBV6-1

CDR3 DNA: TGTGCCAGCACTCGGGGTGGACAGCAAGAGACCCAGTACTTC
CDR3 protein: CASTRGGQQETQYF
clone size: .
J gene: TRBJ2-5
D gene: .
V gene: TRBV7-8

CDR3 DNA: TGTGCCACCCAAGGGACAATTAACACCGGGGAGCTGTTTTTT
CDR3 protein: CATQGTINTGELFF
clone size: .
J gene: TRBJ2-2
D gene: .
V gene: TRBV6-1

CDR3 DNA: TGTGCCTGGAGTCAGGCAGGGTCATCAAACATTCGGTACTTC
CDR3 protein: CAWSQAGSSNIRYF
clone size: .
J gene: TRBJ2-4
D gene: .
V gene: TRBV30

CDR3 DNA: TGTGCCAGCAATTCAGGGGTCGGGATACAAGAGATCCAGTACTTC
CDR3 protein: CASNSGVGIQEIQYF
clone size: .
J gene: TRBJ2-5
D gene: .
V gene: TRBV11-2

CDR3 DNA: TGCGCCAGCGGGGGGGTTAACACTGAAGCTTTCTTT
CDR3 protein: CASGGVNTEAFF
clone size: once
J gene: TRBJ1-1
D gene: .
V gene: TRBV5-1

CDR3 DNA: TGTGCCATCAGCCAGGGGGAGGGCGAAAAACTGTTTTTT
CDR3 protein: CAISQGEGEKLFF
clone size: few
J gene: TRBJ1-4
D gene: TRBD1
V gene: TRBV10-3

CDR3 DNA: TGTGCCAGCAGCCTGGGATTTCTGGGCCCCGAAAACATTCAGTACTTC
CDR3 protein: CASSLGFLGPENIQYF
clone size: .
J gene: TRBJ2-4
D gene: .
V gene: TRBV12-3/TRBV12-4

CDR3 DNA: TGCAGCGCTATCGAGAACACTAAAGCTTTCTTT
CDR3 protein: CSAIENTKAFF
clone size: .
J gene: TRBJ1-1
D gene: .
V gene: TRBV29-1

CDR3 DNA: TGCGCCAGCAGTAAAGAGAAGGGAAACAACTATGGCTACACCTTC
CDR3 protein: CASSKEKGNNYGYTF
clone size: .
J gene: TRBJ1-2
D gene: .
V gene: TRBV6-1

CDR3 DNA: TGTGCCAGCAGCTGGGGACAGGGGGGCACAGATACGCAGTATTTT
CDR3 protein: CASSWGQGGTDTQYF
clone size: many
J gene: TRBJ2-3
D gene: TRBD1
V gene: TRBV7-8

CDR3 DNA: TGTGCCAGCAGGCCCTCCGGGACCTACCTAAACTATGGCTACACCTTC
CDR3 protein: CASRPSGTYLNYGYTF
clone size: many
J gene: TRBJ1-2
D gene: .
V gene: TRBV6-1

CDR3 DNA: TGTGCCAGCGGTGAGGAGCGGGGAATTCAGTACTTC
CDR3 protein: CASGEERGIQYF
clone size: .
J gene: TRBJ2-4
D gene: TRBD2
V gene: TRBV13

CDR3 DNA: TGCGCCAGCAGCCCGGCCCCGAGTGTGGCTCCTCAAGAGACCCAGTACTTC
CDR3 protein: CASSPAPSVAPQETQYF
clone size: few
J gene: TRBJ2-5
D gene: .
V gene: TRBV4-1

CDR3 DNA: TGTGCCAGCAGCCAAGGGCCACTAACAGACTACAATGAGCAGTTCTTC
CDR3 protein: CASSQGPLTDYNEQFF
clone size: few
J gene: TRBJ2-1
D gene: .
V gene: TRBV4-2

CDR3 DNA: TGTGTCAGCAAAATCGGCGGGAGCTCCCACAATGAGCAGTTCTTC
CDR3 protein: CVSKIGGSSHNEQFF
clone size: once
J gene: TRBJ2-1
D gene: TRBD2
V gene: TRBV11-2

CDR3 DNA: TGTGCCAGCAGTTGGTTAGGAGTAGGGACCCACGGTGAAGCTTTCTTT
CDR3 protein: CASSWLGVGTHGEAFF
clone size: .
J gene: TRBJ1-1
D gene: .
V gene: TRBV28

CDR3 DNA: TGTGCCAGCAGTGAAACAACAGGACGGAGGGAAGAGACCCAGTACTTC
CDR3 protein: CASSETTGRREETQYF
clone size: many
J gene: TRBJ2-5
D gene: .
V gene: TRBV6-1

CDR3 DNA: TGTGCCTGGAGTGTCACGCGAGGGAACTATGGCTACACCTTC
CDR3 protein: CAWSVTRGNYGYTF
clone size: once
J gene: TRBJ1-2
D gene: .
V gene: TRBV30

CDR3 DNA: TGTGCCAGCAGCCGGCGGGCAGACTACGAGCAGTACTTC
CDR3 protein: CASSRRADYEQYF
clone size: few
J gene: TRBJ2-7
D gene: .
V gene: TRBV11-2

CDR3 DNA: TGCGTCAGCAGCCCGGTACTGGGACTAGCGTACAATGAGCAGTTCTTC
CDR3 protein: CVSSPVLGLAYNEQFF
clone size: .
J gene: TRBJ2-1
D gene: TRBD2
V gene: TRBV5-1

CDR3 DNA: TGTGCCAGCAGCCTCCGGGACGCCGGAAACACCATATATTTT
CDR3 protein: CASSLRDAGNTIYF
clone size: few
J gene: TRBJ1-3
D gene: .
V gene: TRBV7-9

CDR3 DNA: TGTGCCAGCAGTTTGGAGATGTGGGGGCTCAAAGATACGCAGTATTTT
CDR3 protein: CASSLEMWGLKDTQYF
clone size: .
J gene: TRBJ2-3
D gene: .
V gene: TRBV28

CDR3 DNA: TGTGCCAGCAGCCAAGGGACTAGCGGGAGTTTTTGGGATGCGCAGTATTTT
CDR3 protein: CASSQGTSGSFWDAQYF
clone size: .
J gene: TRBJ2-3
D gene: TRBD2
V gene: TRBV5-5